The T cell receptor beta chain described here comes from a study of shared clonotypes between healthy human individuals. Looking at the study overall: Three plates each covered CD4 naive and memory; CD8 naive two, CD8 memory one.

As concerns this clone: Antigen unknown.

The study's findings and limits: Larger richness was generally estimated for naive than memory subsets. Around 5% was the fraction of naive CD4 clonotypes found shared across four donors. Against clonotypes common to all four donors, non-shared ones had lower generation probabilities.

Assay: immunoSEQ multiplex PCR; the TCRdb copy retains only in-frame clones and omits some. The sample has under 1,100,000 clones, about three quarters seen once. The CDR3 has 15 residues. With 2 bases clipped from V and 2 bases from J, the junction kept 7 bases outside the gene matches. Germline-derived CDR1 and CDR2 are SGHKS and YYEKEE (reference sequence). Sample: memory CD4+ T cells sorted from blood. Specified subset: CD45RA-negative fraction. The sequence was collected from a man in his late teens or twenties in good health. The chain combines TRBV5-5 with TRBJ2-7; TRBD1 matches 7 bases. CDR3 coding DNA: TGTGCCAGCAGCTTTTACGGGACAGTCACCTACGAGCAGTACTTC. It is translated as CASSFYGTVTYEQYF.